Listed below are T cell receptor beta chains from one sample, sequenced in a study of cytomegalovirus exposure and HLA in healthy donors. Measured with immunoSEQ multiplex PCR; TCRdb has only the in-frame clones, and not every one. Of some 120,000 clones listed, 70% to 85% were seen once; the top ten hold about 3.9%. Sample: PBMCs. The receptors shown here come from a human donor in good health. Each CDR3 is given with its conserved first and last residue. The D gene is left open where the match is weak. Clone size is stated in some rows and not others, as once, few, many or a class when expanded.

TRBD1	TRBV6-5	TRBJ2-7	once	CASSSPGQGAYEQYF	TGTGCCAGCAGTTCACCGGGACAGGGGGCCTACGAGCAGTACTTC
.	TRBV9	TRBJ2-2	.	CASSVGGGGGNTGELFF	TGTGCCAGCAGCGTAGGTGGAGGAGGCGGGAACACCGGGGAGCTGTTTTTT
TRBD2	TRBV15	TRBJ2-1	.	CATSIGGSVDEQFF	TGTGCCACCAGCATCGGCGGGAGTGTTGATGAGCAGTTCTTC
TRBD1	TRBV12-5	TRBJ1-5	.	CASGLDDRGWNQPQHF	TGTGCTAGTGGTTTGGACGACAGGGGCTGGAATCAGCCCCAGCATTTT
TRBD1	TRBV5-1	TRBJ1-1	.	CASSPGTGGSTEAFF	TGCGCCAGCAGCCCCGGGACAGGGGGGTCGACTGAAGCTTTCTTT
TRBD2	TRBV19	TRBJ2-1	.	CASRLAGGGDEQFF	TGTGCCAGTAGACTAGCGGGAGGCGGGGATGAGCAGTTCTTC
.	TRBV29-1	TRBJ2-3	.	CSVEENGMGTDTQYF	TGCAGCGTTGAAGAGAACGGGATGGGCACAGATACGCAGTATTTT
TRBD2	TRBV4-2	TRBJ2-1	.	CASSQGPSGKLDEQFF	TGTGCCAGCAGCCAAGGCCCTAGCGGGAAGTTGGATGAGCAGTTCTTC
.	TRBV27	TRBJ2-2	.	CASSLGGGELFF	TGTGCCAGCAGTTTAGGAGGCGGGGAGCTGTTTTTT
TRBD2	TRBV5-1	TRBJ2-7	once	CASSLRTSGSETYEQYF	TGCGCCAGCAGCTTGAGGACTAGCGGGAGCGAAACCTACGAGCAGTACTTC
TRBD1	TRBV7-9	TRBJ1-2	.	CASSFTGADYGYTF	TGTGCCAGCAGCTTTACAGGGGCGGACTATGGCTACACCTTC
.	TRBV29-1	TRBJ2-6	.	CSVAGQGANVLTF	TGCAGCGTTGCAGGGCAAGGGGCCAACGTCCTGACTTTC
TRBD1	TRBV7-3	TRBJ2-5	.	CASSRGQEGSETQYF	TGTGCCAGCAGCCGGGGACAGGAGGGGTCGGAGACCCAGTACTTC
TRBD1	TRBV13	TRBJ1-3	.	CASSSRFTGEGNTIYF	TGTGCCAGCAGCTCCCGGTTTACAGGGGAAGGAAACACCATATATTTT
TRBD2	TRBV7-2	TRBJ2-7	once	CASSRTGTSPVEQYF	TGTGCCAGCAGCCGGACCGGGACTAGCCCGGTCGAGCAGTACTTC
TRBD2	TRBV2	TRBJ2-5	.	CASNDRRTSGKEETQYF	TGTGCCAGCAATGACAGAAGGACTAGCGGGAAAGAAGAGACCCAGTACTTC
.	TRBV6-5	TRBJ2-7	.	CASSYSDGTYEQYF	TGTGCCAGCAGTTACTCAGACGGGACCTACGAGCAGTACTTC
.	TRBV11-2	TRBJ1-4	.	CASSLGGSELFF	TGTGCCAGCAGCTTAGGGGGCAGCGAACTGTTTTTT
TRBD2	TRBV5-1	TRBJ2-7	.	CASSWGGGEQYF	TGCGCCAGCAGCTGGGGGGGAGGGGAGCAGTACTTC
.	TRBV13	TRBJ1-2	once	CASSPDGGADGYTF	TGTGCCAGCAGTCCCGACGGTGGGGCAGATGGCTACACCTTC
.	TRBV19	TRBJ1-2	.	CASSILGQGGYTF	TGTGCCAGTAGTATCCTCGGGCAGGGTGGCTACACCTTC
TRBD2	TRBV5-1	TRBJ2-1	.	CASSWGSGRANEQFF	TGCGCCAGCAGCTGGGGTAGCGGGAGGGCAAATGAGCAGTTCTTC
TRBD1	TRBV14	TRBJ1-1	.	CASRSRQGATEAFF	TGTGCCAGCAGAAGCCGACAGGGTGCCACTGAAGCTTTCTTT
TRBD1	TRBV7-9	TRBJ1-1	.	CASSFPGGRDTEAFF	TGTGCCAGCAGCTTTCCAGGGGGTCGGGACACTGAAGCTTTCTTT
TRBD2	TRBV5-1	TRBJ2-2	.	CASSWLAGVPGELFF	TGCGCCAGCAGCTGGCTAGCGGGAGTGCCCGGGGAGCTGTTTTTT
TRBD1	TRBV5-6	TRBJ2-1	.	CASSLYNRDRAYNEQFF	TGTGCCAGCAGCCTATATAATCGGGACAGGGCCTACAATGAGCAGTTCTTC
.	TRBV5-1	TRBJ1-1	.	CASSLTVPSEAFF	TGCGCCAGCAGCTTGACAGTCCCTTCTGAAGCTTTCTTT
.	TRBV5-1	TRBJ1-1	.	CASSLSQGNTEAFF	TGCGCCAGCAGCTTGAGTCAGGGGAACACTGAAGCTTTCTTT
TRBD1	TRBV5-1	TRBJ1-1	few	CASSPTGQGGTEAFF	TGCGCCAGCAGCCCGACGGGACAGGGTGGCACTGAAGCTTTCTTT
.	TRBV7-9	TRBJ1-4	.	CASSPDRTLSNEKLFF	TGTGCCAGCAGCCCTGATAGGACTTTATCTAATGAAAAACTGTTTTTT